This T cell receptor beta chain was captured in a study of T cell responses to AZD1222 COVID-19 vaccine. Study outcomes and limitations: Increases in Spike-specific TCR breadth and depth were seen after two AZD1222 doses. Sampling that yielded the repertoires occurred only after the peak T cell response. Along spike, vaccine-associated CD4 TCRs were found throughout, with dominance at 160-218 and 743-854.

Investigators merged groups given second doses at roughly 4 or roughly 12 weeks. Note on this clone: Its antigen is not identified.

Some clones are missing from TCRdb's copy, which holds only in-frame ones; the method was immunoSEQ multiplex PCR. Of around 150,000 clones in the sample, about 90% were seen once. Trimming shortened V by 2 bases and J by 0 bases, and 8 bases separated the two germline ends. The CDR3 extends over 15 amino acids. Looked up from germline, CDR1 is MNHNY and CDR2 is SVGAGI (reference sequence). The material was peripheral blood, obtained 28 days after the second AZD1222 dose. The rearrangement joins TRBV6-6 to TRBJ2-1, with a tentative D call TRBD1 (6 bases). The clonotype was recovered from an adult who received the AZD1222 COVID-19 vaccine. This CDR3 is CASSYGQSSYNEQFF. The CDR3 DNA reads as TGTGCCAGCAGTTACGGACAGAGCTCCTACAATGAGCAGTTCTTC.